This T cell receptor beta chain was identified in a study of graft-versus-host responses after intestinal transplantation. As for the study in general: All recipients got anti-thymocyte globulin induction, then tacrolimus and steroids for 2 to 4 years. Findings of the study overall: Early after transplant, HvG declines were associated with peak levels of circulating GvH clones. Recipient-marrow GvH clones were detected, some having first appeared in ileum or blood.

Using immunoSEQ multiplex PCR, the repertoire was profiled, and TCRdb retains in-frame clones only, with some absent. This sample has 95,000 to 110,000 clones; 80% to 95% occur once, and the top ten carry around 1%. The length of the CDR3 is 11 residues. V was clipped by 2 bases and J by 6 bases, with 1 base between them. Per germline, CDR1 MNHNY and CDR2 SVGAGI (reference sequence). This clone has only one observation. The antigen is not known. This receptor was identified in a human donor who received an intestinal transplant. This sample comprised unstimulated CD8+ T cells sorted from spleen or lymph node cells, obtained before intestinal transplant. The chain employs TRBV6-6 and TRBJ2-2; D is ambiguous. CDR3 in DNA: TGTGCCAGCAGTTACCCCGGGGAGCTGTTTTTT. It encodes CASSYPGELFF.